Below, one T cell receptor (beta chain) is given with its context. The junction had 10 bases not matched to a gene; V was cut back by 11 bases and J by 1 base. The CDR3 length is 15 residues. The sample comes from a study of control samples from healthy donors and cancer patients. Profiling relied on immunoSEQ multiplex PCR, and the TCRdb table lists in-frame clones only, not all of them. The table has about 93,000 clones, about nine tenths seen once. The material sequenced was blood. The sequence was collected from a woman between 65 and 79 years old in good health. The V call is TRBV23-1, the J call TRBJ1-1; 10 positions match TRBD1. TRBV23-1 counts as an open reading frame of uncertain function. The CDR3 region has the DNA TGCGCCTCTAGGGACAGGGGCTTTTCGAACACTGAAGCTTTCTTT. Translated: CASRDRGFSNTEAFF.